One sample yielded the 21 T cell receptor beta chains listed below, sequenced in a study of blood T cell repertoires in COVID-19. Only in-frame clones appear in the TCRdb table, and some are missing; sequencing was by immunoSEQ multiplex PCR. Among about 97,000 clones listed, around 90% were seen once. The sequencing input was peripheral blood. The receptors come from a man aged 45 to 65 with active COVID-19.

The chain uses TRBV3-1 (or the pseudogene TRBV3-2) and TRBJ2-5; 13 positions match TRBD2. V was pared by 0 bases and J by 5 bases, with 9 bases of the junction left unmatched. The CDR3 spans 18 residues. CDR1 and CDR2 from the germline V gene are LGHDT and YNNKEL (reference sequence). CDR3 nucleotides: TGTGCCAGCAGCCAAGATAGTTGGGGACTAGCGGGAAGGGAGACCCAGTACTTC. This sequence encodes CASSQDSWGLAGRETQYF.

V usage is TRBV2 and J usage is TRBJ2-2; TRBD1 matches at 8 bases. CDR1 is SNHLY and CDR2 is FYNNEI in the germline V gene. This CDR3 has 13 amino acids. After removal of 11 bases from V and 5 bases from J, the junction contained 7 bases not matched to a gene. The CDR3 sequence: CALGQGATGELFF. CDR3 coding DNA: TGTGCCCTAGGGCAGGGGGCGACCGGGGAGCTGTTTTTT. Using reference TRBV2 and TRBJ2-2 for the parts outside the CDR3, the full variable domain is EPEVTQTPSHQVTQMGQEVILRCVPISNHLYFYWYRQILGQKVEFLVSFYNNEISEKSEIFDDQFSVERPDGSNFTLKIRSTKLEDSAMYFCALGQGATGELFFGEGSRLTVL.

This clone was detected only once. The chain uses TRBV30 and TRBJ1-6; D gene uncertain. The CDR3 spans 14 residues. Looked up from germline, CDR1 is GTSNPN and CDR2 is SVGIG (reference sequence). Trimming shortened V by 5 bases and J by 5 bases, and 13 bases separated the two germline ends. As DNA, the CDR3 is TGTGCCTGGGGACTCGCCAGAAATAATTCACCCCTCCACTTT. It codes for CAWGLARNNSPLHF.

The chain recombines TRBV14 with TRBJ2-3; D ambiguous. V lost 4 bases and J lost 0, with 17 bases in between. Germline-derived CDR1 and CDR2 are SGHDN and FVKESK. The CDR3 extends over 17 amino acids. DNA for the CDR3: TGTGCCAGCAGCCCCCCGCGGCAAGCTTCTAGCACAGATACGCAGTATTTT. Translating it yields CASSPPRQASSTDTQYF. Drawing the rest from reference TRBV14 and TRBJ2-3, the complete variable domain is EAGVTQFPSHSVIEKGQTVTLRCDPISGHDNLYWYRRVMGKEIKFLLHFVKESKQDESGMPNNRFLAERTGGTYSTLKVQPAELEDSGVYFCASSPPRQASSTDTQYFGPGTRLTVL.

This chain uses TRBV5-4 with TRBJ2-5; D gene unclear. This CDR3 has 14 residues. From germline, CDR1 is SGHNT and CDR2 YYREEE (reference sequence). Trimming cost V 3 bases and J 0 bases, with 9 bases left between them. The CDR3 sequence: CASSSQRDQETQYF. In DNA, the CDR3 is TGTGCCAGCAGCTCACAGAGAGACCAAGAGACCCAGTACTTC.

The rearrangement joins TRBV9 to TRBJ1-2, with D unresolved. The germline gives CDR1 SGDLS, CDR2 YYNGEE. This CDR3 comprises 13 residues. V was clipped by 3 bases and J by 4 bases, with 10 bases between them. The CDR3 nucleotides are TGTGCCAGCAGCGGAGGGTTTGGCTATGGCTACACCTTC. Protein: CASSGGFGYGYTF.

The chain employs TRBV27 and TRBJ1-1, with D perhaps TRBD1 (6 bases). The CDR3 contains 14 residues. V lost 3 bases and J 1 base, leaving 9 bases between the germline ends. CDR1 MNHEY and CDR2 SMNVEV come from the germline V gene (reference sequence). The CDR3 reads CASSFIRGNTEAFF. The CDR3, as DNA: TGTGCCAGCAGTTTCATCAGGGGGAACACTGAAGCTTTCTTT.

This CDR3 is CASSSGLAETQYF. The CDR3 coding sequence is TGTGCCAGCAGCTCCGGACTAGCGGAGACCCAGTACTTC. The chain employs TRBV13 and TRBJ2-5; 9 bases line up with TRBD2. The germline V gene encodes CDR1 PRHDT and CDR2 FYEKMQ (reference sequence). J was trimmed by 5 bases and V by 4 bases; bases with no gene match: 2. There are 13 residues in the CDR3.

The V and J genes are TRBV6-5 and TRBJ2-3; D may be TRBD2 (6 bases). The CDR3 length is 15 residues. The germline V and J ends were trimmed by 4 bases and 5 bases, with 16 bases remaining between them. Germline CDR1 and CDR2: MNHEY and SVGAGI. In nucleotides, the CDR3 is TGTGCCAGCAGTTCGGGGTGGGGGGTCCAAGATACGCAGTATTTT. Translating it yields CASSSGWGVQDTQYF.

The V and J genes are TRBV9 and TRBJ2-3; 7 bases are shared with TRBD2. V lost 3 bases, J lost 3 bases, and 10 bases stayed unmatched. Germline V gives CDR1 SGDLS, CDR2 YYNGEE. This CDR3 is built from 16 residues. CDR3 DNA sequence: TGTGCCAGCAGCGGCCTTTTAGGGCGGGGGACAGATACGCAGTATTTT. Translation: CASSGLLGRGTDTQYF.

The rearrangement joins TRBV5-6 to TRBJ2-4; TRBD2 might be the D (5 bases). The CDR3 runs 14 residues. In germline, CDR1 is SGHDT, CDR2 YYEEEE. Trimming shortened V by 4 bases and J by 0 bases, and 8 bases separated the two germline ends. CDR3 loop: CASSLEGAKNIQYF. CDR3 DNA sequence: TGTGCCAGCAGCCTTGAGGGAGCCAAAAACATTCAGTACTTC. The complete variable domain, with remaining parts taken from reference TRBV5-6 and TRBJ2-4, reads DAGVTQSPTHLIKTRGQQVTLRCSPKSGHDTVSWYQQALGQGPQFIFQYYEEEERQRGNFPDRFSGHQFPNYSSELNVNALLLGDSALYLCASSLEGAKNIQYFGAGTRLSVL.

The chain has TRBV27 and TRBJ1-2, with D possibly TRBD1 on 5 matching bases. Germline values: CDR1 MNHEY, CDR2 SMNVEV (reference sequence). The CDR3 loop spans 13 amino acids. V lost 3 bases and J lost 5, with 10 bases in between. The CDR3 DNA sequence: TGTGCCAGCAGTTTGGCAGGGCGTTATGGCTACACCTTC. Protein product: CASSLAGRYGYTF.

This clone was found many times. The V and J genes are TRBV7-9 and TRBJ2-3, with D hard to call. V gave up 6 bases and J gave up 1 base, with 11 bases separating them. Germline V gene data show CDR1 as SEHNR and CDR2 as FQNEAQ (reference sequence). There are 14 residues in the CDR3. For the CDR3, the DNA is TGTGCCAGCAGAAGGTCAGAGGGCACAGATACGCAGTATTTT. This codes for CASRRSEGTDTQYF. The full variable domain, with the rest looked up from reference TRBV7-9 and TRBJ2-3, is DTGVSQNPRHKITKRGQNVTFRCDPISEHNRLYWYRQTLGQGPEFLTYFQNEAQLEKSRLLSDRFSAERPKGSFSTLEIQRTEQGDSAMYLCASRRSEGTDTQYFGPGTRLTVL.

The chain is built from TRBV5-6 and TRBJ1-2; 9 bases map to TRBD1. This CDR3 is 15 amino acids long. Trimming removed 3 bases from V and 5 bases from J; junction bases left unmatched: 8. Germline loops: CDR1 SGHDT, CDR2 YYEEEE. In nucleotides, the CDR3 is TGTGCCAGCAGCTCGACAGGGGGTCTTCAATATGGCTACACCTTC. This codes for CASSSTGGLQYGYTF.

This sequence joins TRBV7-2 and TRBJ1-3; tentatively, D is TRBD1 (5 bases). Germline V gene data show CDR1 as SGHTA and CDR2 as FQGNSA. The CDR3 totals 13 residues. V lost 3 bases and J 8 bases, leaving 11 bases between the germline ends. For the CDR3, the DNA is TGTGCCAGCAGCTTCGGCAGGGCGGACACCATATATTTT. As protein: CASSFGRADTIYF.

V gene TRBV6-5 combines with J gene TRBJ1-5, with D possibly being TRBD1 (5 bases). Germline CDR1 and CDR2: MNHEY and SVGAGI. The CDR3 runs 14 residues. Trimming left V 6 bases short and J 3 bases short, with 12 bases between. The DNA for the CDR3 is TGTGCCAGCAGCGGTGGGGGGTCCAATCAGCCCCAGCATTTT. It yields the protein CASSGGGSNQPQHF.

The V call is TRBV18, the J call TRBJ2-3; D perhaps matches TRBD2 (6 bases). In germline, CDR1 is KGHSH, CDR2 LQKENI. This CDR3 is 13 amino acids long. With 3 bases removed from V and 4 bases from J, the gap between germline ends came to 8 bases. The DNA of the CDR3 is TGTGCCAGCTCACCGCCGGGAGCAGATACGCAGTATTTT. Its protein product is CASSPPGADTQYF.

V is TRBV15 and J is TRBJ2-7; D ambiguous. CDR1 is LNHNV and CDR2 is YYDKDF in the germline V gene (reference sequence). The CDR3 loop spans 14 amino acids. The germline V and J ends were trimmed by 0 bases and 0 bases, with 6 bases remaining between them. This CDR3 is CATSREVSSYEQYF. The CDR3 DNA sequence: TGTGCCACCAGCAGAGAGGTGAGCTCCTACGAGCAGTACTTC.

The gene calls are TRBV3-1 (or the pseudogene TRBV3-2) and TRBJ1-1; TRBD1 matches at 7 bases. V shed 5 bases, J shed 4 bases, and the junction held 4 bases outside the gene matches. Germline V gene data show CDR1 as LGHDT and CDR2 as YNNKEL (reference sequence). This CDR3 contains 13 residues. The CDR3 sequence: CASSYGQATEAFF. CDR3 DNA: TGTGCCAGCAGCTACGGACAGGCCACTGAAGCTTTCTTT.

The rearrangement joins TRBV11-2 to TRBJ1-3; D is possibly TRBD1 (5 bases). V lost 5 bases and J 2 bases, leaving 13 bases between the germline ends. The CDR3 runs 15 residues. The germline gives CDR1 SGHAT, CDR2 FQNNGV. CDR3 in amino acids: CASSPIRGTGNTIYF. For the CDR3, the DNA is TGTGCCAGCAGCCCAATCCGGGGGACTGGAAACACCATATATTTT.

CDR3 sequence: CAWSPSPVDEQYF. The CDR3 DNA reads as TGTGCCTGGAGCCCGAGCCCGGTGGACGAGCAGTACTTC. The V call is TRBV30, the J call TRBJ2-7; D is unresolved. The CDR3 is made up of 13 amino acids. Trimming took 3 bases from V and 5 from J, leaving 14 bases between them. CDR1 is GTSNPN, CDR2 SVGIG, per germline (reference sequence).